This T cell receptor (beta chain) was sequenced for a study of blood T cell repertoires in COVID-19. Trimming cost V 1 base and J 7 bases; bases outside gene matches: 16. Germline V gene lookup returns CDR1 LGHDT and CDR2 YNNKEL (reference sequence). The CDR3 sequence is 19 residues long. Some clones are missing from TCRdb's copy, which holds only in-frame ones; the method was immunoSEQ multiplex PCR. This table has over 250,000 clones, 90% appearing once. The receptor's source is a man in his sixties who had recovered from COVID-19. The rearrangement uses TRBV3-1 (or the pseudogene TRBV3-2) and TRBJ2-1, with 10 bases matching TRBD2. Sequencing used PBMCs or T cells enriched from blood (not recorded which). In DNA form, the CDR3 reads TGTGCCAGCAGCCAAGTTGGCCTAGCGGGAGTAAGGGGGAGGAATGAGCAGTTCTTC. Translated, it gives CASSQVGLAGVRGRNEQFF.